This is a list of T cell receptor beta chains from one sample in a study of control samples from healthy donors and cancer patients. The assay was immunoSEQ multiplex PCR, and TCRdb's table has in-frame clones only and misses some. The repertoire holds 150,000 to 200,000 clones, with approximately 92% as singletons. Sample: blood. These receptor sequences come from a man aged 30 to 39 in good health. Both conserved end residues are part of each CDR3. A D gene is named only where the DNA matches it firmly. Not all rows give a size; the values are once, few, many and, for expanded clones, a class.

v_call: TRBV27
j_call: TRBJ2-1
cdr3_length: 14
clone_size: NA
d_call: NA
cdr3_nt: TGTGCCAGCAGTTACGGAGCAACCTACAATGAGCAGTTCTTC
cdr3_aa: CASSYGATYNEQFF

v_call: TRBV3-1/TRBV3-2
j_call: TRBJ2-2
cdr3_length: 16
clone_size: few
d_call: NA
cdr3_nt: TGTGCCAGCAGCCCGCTTACAGGCACCCCCCCCGGGGAGCTGTTTTTT
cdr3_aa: CASSPLTGTPPGELFF

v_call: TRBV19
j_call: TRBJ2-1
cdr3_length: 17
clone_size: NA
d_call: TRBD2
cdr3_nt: TGTGCCAGTAGTATAATAGCGGGACTATATAAAAACAATGAGCAGTTCTTC
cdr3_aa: CASSIIAGLYKNNEQFF

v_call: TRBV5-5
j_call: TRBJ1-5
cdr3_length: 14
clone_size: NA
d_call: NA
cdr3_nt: TGTGCCAGCAGCTTGGGGCCGGTCAACCAGCCCCAGCATTTT
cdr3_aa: CASSLGPVNQPQHF

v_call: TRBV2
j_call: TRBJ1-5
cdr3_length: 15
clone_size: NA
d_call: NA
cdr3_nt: TGTGCCAGCAGTGAAGAGGTGAAGGGCAATCAGCCCCAGCATTTT
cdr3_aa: CASSEEVKGNQPQHF

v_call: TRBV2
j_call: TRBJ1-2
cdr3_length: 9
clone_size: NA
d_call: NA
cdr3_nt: TGTGCCAGGAGTTATGGCTACACCTTC
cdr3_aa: CARSYGYTF

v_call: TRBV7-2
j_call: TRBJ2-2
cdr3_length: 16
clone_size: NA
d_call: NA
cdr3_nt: TGTGCCAGCAGCTTAGCGGCCCCGGGGAACACCGGGGAGCTGTTTTTT
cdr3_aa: CASSLAAPGNTGELFF

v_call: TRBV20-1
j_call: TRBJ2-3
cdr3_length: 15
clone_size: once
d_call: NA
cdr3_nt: TGCAGTGCTAGTGTTGCGGGGGCCAGCCCAGATACGCAGTATTTT
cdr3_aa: CSASVAGASPDTQYF

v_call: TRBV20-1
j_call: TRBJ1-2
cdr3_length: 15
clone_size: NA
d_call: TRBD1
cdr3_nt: TGCAGTGCTAGTAGTCCGGGACAGGGTTCCAATGGCTACACCTTC
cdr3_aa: CSASSPGQGSNGYTF

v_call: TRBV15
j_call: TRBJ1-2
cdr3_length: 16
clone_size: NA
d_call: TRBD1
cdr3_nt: TGTGCCACCAGCAGAGATCGACAGGGGGCCGTCTATGGCTACACCTTC
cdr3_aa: CATSRDRQGAVYGYTF

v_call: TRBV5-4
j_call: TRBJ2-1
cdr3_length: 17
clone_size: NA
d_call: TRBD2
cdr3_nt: TGTGCCAGCAGCCCAGGACTAGCGGGCAGCTCCTACAATGAGCAGTTCTTC
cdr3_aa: CASSPGLAGSSYNEQFF

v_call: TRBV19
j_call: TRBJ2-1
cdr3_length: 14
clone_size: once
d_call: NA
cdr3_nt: TGTGCCAGTAGTATCATGGGGTACTACAATGAGCAGTTCTTC
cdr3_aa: CASSIMGYYNEQFF

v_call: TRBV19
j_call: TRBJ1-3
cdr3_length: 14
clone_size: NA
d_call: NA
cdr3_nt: TGTGCCAATCCTGGGCGGCAATCTGGAAACACCATATATTTT
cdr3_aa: CANPGRQSGNTIYF

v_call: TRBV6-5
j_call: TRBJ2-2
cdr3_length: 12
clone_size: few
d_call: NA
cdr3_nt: TGTGCCAGCAGCCCCCGGGGAGGGGAGCTGTTTTTT
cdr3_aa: CASSPRGGELFF

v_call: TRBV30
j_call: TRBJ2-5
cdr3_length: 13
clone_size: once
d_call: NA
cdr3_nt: TGTGCCCGTTCAGGGGACACTCAAGAGACCCAGTACTTC
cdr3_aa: CARSGDTQETQYF

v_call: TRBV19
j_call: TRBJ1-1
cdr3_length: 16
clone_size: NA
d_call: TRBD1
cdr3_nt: TGTGCCAGTACCTCCGGGACAGTGAGAATGAACACTGAAGCTTTCTTT
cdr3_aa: CASTSGTVRMNTEAFF

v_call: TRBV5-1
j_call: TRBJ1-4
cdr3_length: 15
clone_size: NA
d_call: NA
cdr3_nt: TGCGCCAGCAGCTTGGCCGGAGCAACTAATGAAAAACTGTTTTTT
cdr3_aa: CASSLAGATNEKLFF

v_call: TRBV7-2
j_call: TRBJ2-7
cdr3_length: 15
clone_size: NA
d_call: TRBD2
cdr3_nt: TGTGCCAGCAGCTTAAGGTCTAGCGGGACGGTCGAGCAGTACTTC
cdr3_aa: CASSLRSSGTVEQYF

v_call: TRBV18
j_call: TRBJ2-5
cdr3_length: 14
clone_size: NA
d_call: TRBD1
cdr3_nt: TGTGCCAGCTCACCGGGACAGGGAATCGAGACCCAGTACTTC
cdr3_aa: CASSPGQGIETQYF

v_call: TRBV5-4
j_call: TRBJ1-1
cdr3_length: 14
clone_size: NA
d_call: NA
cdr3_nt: TGTGCCAGCAGCTCCCCTACCATGAACACTGAAGCTTTCTTT
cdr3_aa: CASSSPTMNTEAFF

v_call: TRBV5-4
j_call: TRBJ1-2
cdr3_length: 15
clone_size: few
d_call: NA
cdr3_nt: TGTGCCAGCAGCTTGGCGGGGATTGGTACGAATGGCTACACCTTC
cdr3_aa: CASSLAGIGTNGYTF

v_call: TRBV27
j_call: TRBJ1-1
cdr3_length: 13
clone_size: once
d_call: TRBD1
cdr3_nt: TGTGCCAGCAGTTGGGACAGGGGCACTGAAGCTTTCTTT
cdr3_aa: CASSWDRGTEAFF

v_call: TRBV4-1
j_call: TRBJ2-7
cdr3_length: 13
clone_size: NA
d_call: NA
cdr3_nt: TGCGCCAGCAGCCAAGAACAGACCTACGAGCAGTACTTC
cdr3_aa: CASSQEQTYEQYF

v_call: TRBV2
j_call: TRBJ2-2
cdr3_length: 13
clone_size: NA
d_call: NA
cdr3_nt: TGTGCCAGCTCCCAGAGCAACACCGGGGAGCTGTTTTTT
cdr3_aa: CASSQSNTGELFF